This T cell receptor beta chain came from a study of blood T cell repertoires in COVID-19. This clone was detected only once. The V gene end was trimmed by 4 bases and the J gene end by 3 bases; junction bases not matched to a gene: 6. This CDR3 contains 13 residues. CDR1 and CDR2 (germline): SQVTM, ANQGSEA. Per the authors' pipeline: Estimation of nucleated cell counts relied on the amplification of reference gene primers. Repertoires were generated with immunoSEQ multiplex PCR, while TCRdb's copy carries only in-frame clones and drops some. Clone size and V and J calls were adopted from that table, with D and trimming inferred from the DNA. Among a few hundred thousand clones, approximately 84% were seen once, and the ten largest hold about 2.2%.

J is TRBJ2-7 and V is TRBV29-1, with 7 bases identical to TRBD1. The source of this sequence is a woman aged 25 to 39 who had recovered from COVID-19. The sample consisted of peripheral blood. CDR3 region: CSVGTGENYEQYF. Written as DNA, the CDR3 is TGCAGCGTTGGTACAGGGGAAAACTACGAGCAGTACTTC.